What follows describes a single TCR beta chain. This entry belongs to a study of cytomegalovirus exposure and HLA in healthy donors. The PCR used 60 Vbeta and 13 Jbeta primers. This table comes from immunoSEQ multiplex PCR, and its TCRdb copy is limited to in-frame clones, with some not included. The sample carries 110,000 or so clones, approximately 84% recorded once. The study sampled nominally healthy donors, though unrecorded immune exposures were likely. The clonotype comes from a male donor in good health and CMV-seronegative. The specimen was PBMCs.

CDR3 DNA: TGTGCCAGCAGGACCGACAGGGCTGGTTACAATGAGCAGTTCTTC. Its translation: CASRTDRAGYNEQFF. The rearrangement links TRBV6-1 to TRBJ2-1, with TRBD1 matching over 7 bases. Germline V gives CDR1 MNHNS, CDR2 SASEGT. The CDR3 is made up of 15 amino acids. V lost 6 bases, J lost 4 bases, and 9 bases stayed unmatched.